Reported below is one T cell receptor (beta chain). Its antigen is not known. Germline CDR1 SQVTM, CDR2 ANQGSEA. The CDR3 loop spans 14 amino acids. The J segment lost 7 bases and the V segment lost 6 bases, leaving 6 bases of the junction unmatched. Blood specimens came from baseline, cycle 4 day 1, and cycle 7 day 1. Assay: immunoSEQ multiplex PCR; the TCRdb copy retains only in-frame clones and omits some. Altogether approximately 87,000 clones are present, approximately 90% being singletons, with the ten largest covering about 0.81%. These data belong to a study of OX40 agonist ivuxolimab in advanced cancers. Study background: The patients got ivuxolimab, which is an agonistic anti-OX40 (CD134) antibody. Two patients with cutaneous melanoma and one with hepatocellular carcinoma, three in total, showed partial responses. Points from the study as a whole: Part of the nonresponder group also had normalized T-cell clonal expansion that was low.

Specimen: CD4+ or CD8+ T cells sorted from blood, collected in a trial of the OX40 agonist ivuxolimab. This chain uses TRBV29-1 with TRBJ2-1; 13 bases are a match to TRBD2. The sequence derives from an adult with an advanced solid tumor such as melanoma, head and neck, liver or kidney cancer. Written as DNA, the CDR3 is TGCAGCGTCATACTAGCGGGAGGGGGAAATGAGCAGTTCTTC. Translation: CSVILAGGGNEQFF.